Listed below are T cell receptor beta chains from one sample, sequenced in a study of OX40 agonist ivuxolimab in advanced cancers. The repertoire was sequenced with immunoSEQ multiplex PCR; TCRdb's copy has only in-frame clones and lacks some. The sample lists roughly 86,000 clones, 80% to 95% occurring once. The sequenced sample was CD4+ or CD8+ T cells sorted from blood, obtained in a trial of the OX40 agonist ivuxolimab. The receptors derive from an adult with an advanced solid tumor such as melanoma, head and neck, liver or kidney cancer. CDR3s include the opening cysteine and the closing phenylalanine or tryptophan. Fields, in order: CDR3 protein, CDR3 DNA, clone size, J gene, D gene, V gene. A D gene is named only where the DNA matches it firmly. Clone size is given for some rows only: seen once, a few or many times, or a class if the clone is expanded.

CASSPRNREYEQYF,TGTGCCAGCTCACCACGTAACAGGGAGTACGAGCAGTACTTC,.,TRBJ2-7,.,TRBV18
CASSPGQGWRIQYF,TGTGCCAGCAGTCCGGGACAGGGGTGGCGCATTCAGTACTTC,.,TRBJ2-4,TRBD1,TRBV28
CASSQLGVLAGVQETQYF,TGTGCCAGCAGCCAACTAGGGGTGCTAGCGGGAGTCCAAGAGACCCAGTACTTC,.,TRBJ2-5,TRBD2,TRBV14
CASSVDSLGGNTIYF,TGTGCCAGCAGTGTCGACAGTTTGGGGGGAAACACCATATATTTT,.,TRBJ1-3,.,TRBV6-6
CAWSDSSGANVLTF,TGTGCCTGGAGTGACAGTTCTGGGGCCAACGTCCTGACTTTC,.,TRBJ2-6,.,TRBV30
CASSRLGTNQPGELFF,TGTGCCAGCTCACGTCTCGGGACTAACCAACCGGGGGAGCTGTTTTTT,.,TRBJ2-2,TRBD2,TRBV18
CASSQGGGATEAFF,TGCGCCAGCAGCCAAGGTGGGGGAGCCACTGAAGCTTTCTTT,.,TRBJ1-1,.,TRBV4-1
CASKGQGNQPQHF,TGTGCCAGTAAAGGGCAGGGCAATCAGCCCCAGCATTTT,.,TRBJ1-5,.,TRBV19
CASSHLQGSNQPQHF,TGTGCCAGCAGCCACCTACAGGGAAGCAATCAGCCCCAGCATTTT,.,TRBJ1-5,.,TRBV28
CASSYSAHRNYGYTF,TGTGCCAGCAGTTACTCTGCTCACAGGAACTATGGCTACACCTTC,.,TRBJ1-2,.,TRBV6-6
CASSIAGGSYEQYF,TGTGCCAGCAGCATAGCGGGAGGCTCCTACGAGCAGTACTTC,.,TRBJ2-7,TRBD2,TRBV7-2
CASSPKQGGYGYTF,TGTGCCAGCAGTCCCAAACAGGGAGGCTATGGCTACACCTTC,.,TRBJ1-2,.,TRBV6-5
CASTERMGNYGYTF,TGTGCCAGCACCGAGAGGATGGGCAACTATGGCTACACCTTC,.,TRBJ1-2,.,TRBV6-1
CASGRKGVTEAFF,TGTGCCAGCGGACGAAAAGGGGTCACTGAAGCTTTCTTT,once,TRBJ1-1,.,TRBV5-4
CASSPGSSRGGEKLFF,TGCGCCAGCAGCCCGGGGTCGTCCAGGGGAGGTGAAAAACTGTTTTTT,.,TRBJ1-4,.,TRBV5-1
CASKPYGGYTF,TGTGCCAGCAAGCCCTACGGAGGCTACACCTTC,few,TRBJ1-2,.,TRBV6-1
CASSPVQGSGNTIYF,TGTGCCAGCAGCCCGGTACAGGGCTCTGGAAACACCATATATTTT,.,TRBJ1-3,.,TRBV7-2
CASSYSMGSNQPQHF,TGTGCCAGCAGTTACTCGATGGGATCCAATCAGCCCCAGCATTTT,.,TRBJ1-5,.,TRBV6-6
CATQVTALSSYEQYF,TGTGCCACCCAAGTCACAGCCCTCTCTTCCTACGAGCAGTACTTC,few,TRBJ2-7,.,TRBV5-5
CASKAETQYF,TGTGCCAGCAAGGCAGAGACCCAGTACTTC,once,TRBJ2-5,.,TRBV6-5
CAWSSSGYEQYF,TGTGCCTGGAGTAGTAGCGGCTACGAGCAGTACTTC,.,TRBJ2-7,.,TRBV30
CASSQEQGSVTEAFF,TGTGCCAGCAGCCAAGAACAGGGGAGTGTCACTGAAGCTTTCTTT,.,TRBJ1-1,TRBD1,TRBV4-2
CASSSGLAGDTQYF,TGTGCCAGCAGCTCGGGACTAGCGGGCGATACGCAGTATTTT,.,TRBJ2-3,TRBD2,TRBV5-6
CASSLVGQQQETQYF,TGTGCCAGCAGTTTAGTTGGGCAGCAACAAGAGACCCAGTACTTC,.,TRBJ2-5,.,TRBV28
CASSLVSGSYEQYF,TGCGCCAGCAGCTTGGTTTCGGGTTCCTACGAGCAGTACTTC,.,TRBJ2-7,.,TRBV5-1
CASGGTRGRNTEAFF,TGTGCCAGCGGGGGGACCAGGGGGCGGAACACTGAAGCTTTCTTT,.,TRBJ1-1,TRBD1,TRBV5-4
CARLTTPGLAGVAVVLTF,TGTGCCAGACTGACCACACCGGGACTAGCGGGAGTTGCCGTCGTCCTGACTTTC,.,TRBJ2-6,TRBD2,TRBV5-3
CAWSVDLSGNTIYF,TGTGCCTGGAGTGTAGATTTGTCGGGAAACACCATATATTTT,.,TRBJ1-3,.,TRBV30
CASSLAQGRSTGELFF,TGTGCCAGCAGCTTGGCGCAGGGGCGGAGCACCGGGGAGCTGTTTTTT,once,TRBJ2-2,.,TRBV5-5
CASSLSGQGNYEQYF,TGTGCCAGTAGCCTCTCGGGACAGGGGAACTACGAGCAGTACTTC,.,TRBJ2-7,TRBD1,TRBV19
CASSQDRNHYEQYF,TGCGCCAGCAGCCAAGATAGGAACCACTACGAGCAGTACTTC,once,TRBJ2-7,.,TRBV4-1
CASSAGAKTSEQYF,TGCGCCAGCAGCGCCGGGGCTAAGACCAGCGAGCAGTACTTC,few,TRBJ2-7,.,TRBV10-1
CAWGWGSLRSNEQFF,TGTGCCTGGGGGTGGGGCTCCCTACGGTCCAATGAGCAGTTCTTC,.,TRBJ2-1,.,TRBV30
CASSPTSGRAGEQFF,TGTGCCAGCTCACCGACTAGCGGGAGGGCCGGGGAGCAGTTCTTC,.,TRBJ2-1,TRBD2,TRBV18
CASSSPRRVSNQPQHF,TGTGCCAGCAGCAGCCCCCGTCGGGTTAGCAATCAGCCCCAGCATTTT,.,TRBJ1-5,.,TRBV21-1
CASPWTGVFIGYEQYF,TGTGCCAGCCCTTGGACAGGGGTGTTCATCGGATACGAGCAGTACTTC,.,TRBJ2-7,TRBD1,TRBV5-4
CASSKVRLAGGRADTQYF,TGTGCCAGCAGCAAAGTACGACTAGCGGGAGGGCGGGCAGATACGCAGTATTTT,.,TRBJ2-3,.,TRBV21-1
CASSRKDRRNTGELFF,TGTGCCAGCAGCCGGAAGGACAGGCGGAACACCGGGGAGCTGTTTTTT,.,TRBJ2-2,TRBD1,TRBV7-2
CASSSVLLLLKQYF,TGTGCCAGCAGTTCAGTCCTCCTACTTTTAAAGCAGTACTTC,.,TRBJ2-7,.,TRBV28
CASSRTGTQNIQYF,TGTGCCAGCAGTCGGACAGGGACTCAAAACATTCAGTACTTC,once,TRBJ2-4,TRBD1,TRBV6-5
CASSPPLGTEAFF,TGTGCCAGCAGCCCCCCCCTCGGTACTGAAGCTTTCTTT,.,TRBJ1-1,.,TRBV28
CASSLVSYAQLNTQYF,TGTGCCAGCAGCTTAGTCTCTTACGCCCAATTGAATACGCAGTATTTT,.,TRBJ2-3,.,TRBV7-8
CASKESGGIAFF,TGTGCCAGCAAGGAATCGGGGGGAATAGCTTTCTTT,.,TRBJ1-1,.,TRBV25-1
CASSHPASGMSYEQYF,TGCGCCAGCAGCCACCCGGCTAGCGGGATGTCCTACGAGCAGTACTTC,.,TRBJ2-7,TRBD2,TRBV4-1
CAWSKGLAGEAEQYF,TGTGCCTGGAGTAAGGGACTAGCGGGAGAGGCCGAGCAGTACTTC,.,TRBJ2-7,TRBD2,TRBV30
CASSLVGETQYF,TGTGCCAGCAGCTTAGTAGGAGAGACCCAGTACTTC,.,TRBJ2-5,.,TRBV7-2
CASSLGGQGPSETQYF,TGTGCCAGCAGCTTGGGGGGGCAGGGTCCGAGTGAGACCCAGTACTTC,once,TRBJ2-5,.,TRBV7-9
CASSPGLAAGETQYF,TGTGCCAGCAGCCCGGGACTAGCGGCGGGAGAGACCCAGTACTTC,.,TRBJ2-5,TRBD2,TRBV7-9
CASSLLSTEQFF,TGTGCCAGCAGCTTATTAAGCACTGAGCAGTTCTTC,.,TRBJ2-1,.,TRBV7-9
CASSFGYEQYF,TGTGCCAGCAGTTTCGGCTACGAGCAGTACTTC,.,TRBJ2-7,.,TRBV28
CASSVGTFTSYNEQFF,TGTGCCAGCAGCGTAGGGACTTTCACCTCCTACAATGAGCAGTTCTTC,.,TRBJ2-1,.,TRBV11-2